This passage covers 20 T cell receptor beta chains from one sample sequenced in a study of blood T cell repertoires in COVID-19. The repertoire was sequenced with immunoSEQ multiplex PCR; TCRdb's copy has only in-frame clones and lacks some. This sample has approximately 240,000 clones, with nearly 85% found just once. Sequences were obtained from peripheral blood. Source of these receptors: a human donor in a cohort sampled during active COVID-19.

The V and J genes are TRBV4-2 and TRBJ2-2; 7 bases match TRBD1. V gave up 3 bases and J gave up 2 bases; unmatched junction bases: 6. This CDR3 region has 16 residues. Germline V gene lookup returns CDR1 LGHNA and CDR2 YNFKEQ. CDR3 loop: CASSHHRDSNTGELFF. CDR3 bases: TGTGCCAGCAGCCACCACCGGGACAGTAACACCGGGGAGCTGTTTTTT.

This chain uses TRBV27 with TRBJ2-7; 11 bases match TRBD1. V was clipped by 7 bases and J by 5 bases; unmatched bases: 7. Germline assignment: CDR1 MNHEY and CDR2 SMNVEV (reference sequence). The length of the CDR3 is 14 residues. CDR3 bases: TGTGCCAGCACCAGCGGACAGGGGGCCCACGAGCAGTACTTC. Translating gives CASTSGQGAHEQYF.

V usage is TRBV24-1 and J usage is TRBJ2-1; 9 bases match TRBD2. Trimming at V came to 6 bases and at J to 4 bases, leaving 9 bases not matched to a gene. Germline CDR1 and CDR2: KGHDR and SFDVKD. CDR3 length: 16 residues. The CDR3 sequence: CATSSSASGAYNEQFF. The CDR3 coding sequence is TGTGCCACCAGTTCTTCGGCTAGCGGGGCTTACAATGAGCAGTTCTTC.

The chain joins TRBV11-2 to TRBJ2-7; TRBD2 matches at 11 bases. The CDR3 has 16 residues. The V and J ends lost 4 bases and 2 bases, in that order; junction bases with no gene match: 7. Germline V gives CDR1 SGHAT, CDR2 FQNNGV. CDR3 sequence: CASSSAGLAETYEQYF. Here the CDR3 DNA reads TGTGCCAGCAGCTCTGCGGGACTAGCGGAGACCTACGAGCAGTACTTC.

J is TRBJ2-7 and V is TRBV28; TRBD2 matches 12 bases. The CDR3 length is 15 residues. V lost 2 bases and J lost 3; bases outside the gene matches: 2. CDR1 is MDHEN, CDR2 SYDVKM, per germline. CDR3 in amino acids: CASSLLTSGSYEQYF. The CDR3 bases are TGTGCCAGCAGTTTACTGACTAGCGGGAGCTACGAGCAGTACTTC.

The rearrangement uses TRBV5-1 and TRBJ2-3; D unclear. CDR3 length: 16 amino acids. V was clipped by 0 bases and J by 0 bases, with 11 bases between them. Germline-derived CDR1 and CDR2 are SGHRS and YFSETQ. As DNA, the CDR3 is TGCGCCAGCAGCTTGGCCGATGTGACTAGCACAGATACGCAGTATTTT. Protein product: CASSLADVTSTDTQYF.

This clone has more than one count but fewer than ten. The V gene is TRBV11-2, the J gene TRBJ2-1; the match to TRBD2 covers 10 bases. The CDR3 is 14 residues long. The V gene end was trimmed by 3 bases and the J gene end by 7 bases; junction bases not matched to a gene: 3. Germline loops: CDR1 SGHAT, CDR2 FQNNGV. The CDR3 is CASSFALAGNEQFF. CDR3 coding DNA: TGTGCCAGCAGCTTCGCACTAGCGGGGAATGAGCAGTTCTTC.

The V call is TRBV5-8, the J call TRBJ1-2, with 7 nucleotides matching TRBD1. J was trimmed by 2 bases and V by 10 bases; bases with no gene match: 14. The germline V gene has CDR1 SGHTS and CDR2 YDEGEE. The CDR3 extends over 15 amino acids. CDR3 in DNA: TGTGCCCCCGCCCGGGGGACAGAAAAGAACTATGGCTACACCTTC. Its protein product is CAPARGTEKNYGYTF.

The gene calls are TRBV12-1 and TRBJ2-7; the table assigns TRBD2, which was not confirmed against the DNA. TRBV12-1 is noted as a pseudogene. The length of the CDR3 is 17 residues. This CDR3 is CASSFGLAGVGSYEQYF. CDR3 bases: TGTGCCAGCAGCTTCGGACTAGCGGGAGTGGGCTCCTACGAGCAGTACTTC.

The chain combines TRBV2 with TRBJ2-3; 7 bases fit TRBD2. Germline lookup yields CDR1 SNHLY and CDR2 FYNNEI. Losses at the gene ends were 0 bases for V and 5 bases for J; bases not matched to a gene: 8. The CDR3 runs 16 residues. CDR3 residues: CASSEASGLPVDTQYF. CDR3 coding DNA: TGTGCCAGCAGTGAAGCCTCGGGACTACCGGTAGATACGCAGTATTTT. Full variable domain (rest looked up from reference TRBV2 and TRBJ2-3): EPEVTQTPSHQVTQMGQEVILRCVPISNHLYFYWYRQILGQKVEFLVSFYNNEISEKSEIFDDQFSVERPDGSNFTLKIRSTKLEDSAMYFCASSEASGLPVDTQYFGPGTRLTVL.

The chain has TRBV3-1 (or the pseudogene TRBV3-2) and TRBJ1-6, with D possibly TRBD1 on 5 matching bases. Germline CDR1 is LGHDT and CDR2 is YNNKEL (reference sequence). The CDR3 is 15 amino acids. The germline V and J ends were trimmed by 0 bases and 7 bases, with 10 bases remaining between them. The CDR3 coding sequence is TGTGCCAGCAGCCAAGAAAGGAGGGGAAATTCACCCCTCCACTTT. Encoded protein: CASSQERRGNSPLHF.

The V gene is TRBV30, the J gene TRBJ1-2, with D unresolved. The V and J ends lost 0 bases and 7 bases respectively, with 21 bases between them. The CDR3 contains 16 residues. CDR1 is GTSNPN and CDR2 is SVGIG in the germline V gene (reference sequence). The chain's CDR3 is CAWSVHFGPGGSGYTF. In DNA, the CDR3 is TGTGCCTGGAGTGTACACTTTGGGCCCGGAGGGAGTGGCTACACCTTC.

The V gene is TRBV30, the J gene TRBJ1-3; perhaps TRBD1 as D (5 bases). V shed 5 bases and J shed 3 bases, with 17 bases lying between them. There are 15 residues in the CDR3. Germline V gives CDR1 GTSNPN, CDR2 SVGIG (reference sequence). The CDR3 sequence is CAWRSPGSGGNTIYF. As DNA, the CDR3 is TGTGCCTGGCGGAGTCCAGGGTCAGGTGGAAACACCATATATTTT. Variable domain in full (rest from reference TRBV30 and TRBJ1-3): SQTIHQWPATLVQPVGSPLSLECTVEGTSNPNLYWYRQAAGRGLQLLFYSVGIGQISSEVPQNLSASRPQDRQFILSSKKLLLSDSGFYLCAWRSPGSGGNTIYFGEGSWLTVV.

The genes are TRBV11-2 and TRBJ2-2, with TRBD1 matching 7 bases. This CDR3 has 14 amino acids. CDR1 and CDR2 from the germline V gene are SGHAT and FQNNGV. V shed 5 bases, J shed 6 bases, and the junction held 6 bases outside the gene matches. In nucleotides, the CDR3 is TGTGCCAGCAGCCTCCGACAGGGTCCCGGGGAGCTGTTTTTT. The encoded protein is CASSLRQGPGELFF.

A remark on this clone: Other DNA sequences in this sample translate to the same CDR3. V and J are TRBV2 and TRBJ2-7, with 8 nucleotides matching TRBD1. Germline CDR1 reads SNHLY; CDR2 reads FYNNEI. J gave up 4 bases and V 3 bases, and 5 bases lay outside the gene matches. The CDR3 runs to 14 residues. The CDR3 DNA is TGTGCCAGCAGTGAGCAGGGGGCGAGGTACGAGCAGTACTTC. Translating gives CASSEQGARYEQYF.

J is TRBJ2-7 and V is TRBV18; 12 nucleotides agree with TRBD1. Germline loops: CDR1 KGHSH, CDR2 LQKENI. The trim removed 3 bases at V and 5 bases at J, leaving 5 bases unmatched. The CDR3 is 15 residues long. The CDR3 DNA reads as TGTGCCAGCTCACCGATGGGACAGGGGGCGCACGAGCAGTACTTC. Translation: CASSPMGQGAHEQYF.

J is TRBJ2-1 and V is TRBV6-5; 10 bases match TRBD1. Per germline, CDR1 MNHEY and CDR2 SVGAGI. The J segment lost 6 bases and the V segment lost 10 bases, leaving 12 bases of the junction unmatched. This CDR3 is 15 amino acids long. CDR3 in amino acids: CAISNRDRGSNEQFF. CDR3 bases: TGTGCCATCAGCAACCGGGACAGGGGTTCCAATGAGCAGTTCTTC.

For the CDR3, the DNA is TGTGCCAGCACCATCTTAGCGGGAGGAGGCGAGACCCAGTACTTC. Protein sequence: CASTILAGGGETQYF. J is TRBJ2-5 and V is TRBV9, with 10 bases aligning to TRBD2. Germline assignment: CDR1 SGDLS and CDR2 YYNGEE. The junction had 10 bases not matched to a gene; V was cut back by 6 bases and J by 5 bases. The CDR3 has 15 amino acids.

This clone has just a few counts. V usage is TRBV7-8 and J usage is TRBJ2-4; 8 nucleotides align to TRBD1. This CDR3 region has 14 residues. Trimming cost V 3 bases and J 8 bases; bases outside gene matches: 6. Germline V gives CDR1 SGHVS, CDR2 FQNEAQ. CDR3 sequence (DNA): TGTGCCAGCAGCTTCGGTCAGGGGGCTGACATTCAGTACTTC. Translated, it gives CASSFGQGADIQYF.

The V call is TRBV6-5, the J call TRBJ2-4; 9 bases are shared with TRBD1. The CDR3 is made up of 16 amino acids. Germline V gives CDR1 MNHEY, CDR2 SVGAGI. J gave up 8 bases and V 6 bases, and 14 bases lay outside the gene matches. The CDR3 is CASRYHSGTGSDIQYF. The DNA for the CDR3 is TGTGCCAGCAGATACCACTCCGGGACAGGGAGCGACATTCAGTACTTC.